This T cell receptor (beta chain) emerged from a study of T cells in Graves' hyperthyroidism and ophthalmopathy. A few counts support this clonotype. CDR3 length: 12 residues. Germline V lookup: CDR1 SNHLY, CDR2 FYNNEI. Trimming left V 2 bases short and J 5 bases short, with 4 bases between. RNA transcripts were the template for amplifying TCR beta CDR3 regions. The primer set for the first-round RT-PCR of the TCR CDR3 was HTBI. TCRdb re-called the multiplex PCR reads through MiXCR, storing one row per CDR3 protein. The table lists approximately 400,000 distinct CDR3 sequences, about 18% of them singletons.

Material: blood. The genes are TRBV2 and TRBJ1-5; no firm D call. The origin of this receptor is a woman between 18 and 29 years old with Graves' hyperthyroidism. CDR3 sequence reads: CASSEWDQPQHF. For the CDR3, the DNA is TGTGCCAGCAGTGAATGGGATCAGCCCCAGCATTTT.